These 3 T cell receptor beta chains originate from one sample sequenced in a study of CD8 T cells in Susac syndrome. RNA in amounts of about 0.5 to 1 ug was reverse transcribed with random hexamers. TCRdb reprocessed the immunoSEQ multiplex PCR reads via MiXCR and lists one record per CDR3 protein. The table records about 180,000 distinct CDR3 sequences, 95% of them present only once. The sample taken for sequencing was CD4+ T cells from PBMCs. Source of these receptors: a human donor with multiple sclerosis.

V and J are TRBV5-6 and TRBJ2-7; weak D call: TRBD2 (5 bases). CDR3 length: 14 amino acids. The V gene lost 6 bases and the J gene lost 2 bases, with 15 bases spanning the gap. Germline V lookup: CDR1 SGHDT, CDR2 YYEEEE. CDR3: CASIPSGSAYEQYF. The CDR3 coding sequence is TGTGCCAGCATACCCTCGGGATCGGCCTACGAGCAGTACTTC.

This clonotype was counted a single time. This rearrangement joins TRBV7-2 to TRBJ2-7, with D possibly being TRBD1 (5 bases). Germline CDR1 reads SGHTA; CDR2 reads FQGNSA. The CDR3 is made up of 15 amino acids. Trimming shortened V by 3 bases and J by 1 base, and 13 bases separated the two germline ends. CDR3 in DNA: TGTGCCAGCAGCTTCTTGGGGCTAAAATCCTACGAGCAGTACTTC. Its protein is CASSFLGLKSYEQYF.

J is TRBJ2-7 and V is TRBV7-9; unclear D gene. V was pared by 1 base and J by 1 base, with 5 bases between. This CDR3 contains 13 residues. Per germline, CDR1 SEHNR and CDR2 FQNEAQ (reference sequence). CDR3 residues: CASSLDPSYEQYF. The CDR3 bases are TGTGCCAGCAGCTTAGACCCTTCCTACGAGCAGTACTTC.